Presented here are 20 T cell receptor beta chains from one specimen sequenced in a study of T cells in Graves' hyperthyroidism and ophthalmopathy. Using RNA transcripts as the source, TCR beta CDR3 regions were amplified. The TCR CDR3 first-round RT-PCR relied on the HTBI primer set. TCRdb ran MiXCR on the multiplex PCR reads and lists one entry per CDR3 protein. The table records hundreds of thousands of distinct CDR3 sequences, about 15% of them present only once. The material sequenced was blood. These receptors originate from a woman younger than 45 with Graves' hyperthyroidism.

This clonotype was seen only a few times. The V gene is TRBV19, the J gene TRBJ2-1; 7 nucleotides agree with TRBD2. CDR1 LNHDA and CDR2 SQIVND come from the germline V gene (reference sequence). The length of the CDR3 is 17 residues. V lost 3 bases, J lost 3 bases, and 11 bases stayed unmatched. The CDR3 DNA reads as TGTGCCAGTAGTATTATGGCGGGAGTTACGGACTACAATGAGCAGTTCTTC. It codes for CASSIMAGVTDYNEQFF.

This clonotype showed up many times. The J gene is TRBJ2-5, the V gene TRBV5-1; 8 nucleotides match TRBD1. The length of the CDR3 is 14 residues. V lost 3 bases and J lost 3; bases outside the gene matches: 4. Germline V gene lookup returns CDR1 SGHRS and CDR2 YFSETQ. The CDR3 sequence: CASSWAGGEETQYF. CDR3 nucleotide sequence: TGCGCCAGCAGCTGGGCAGGGGGCGAAGAGACCCAGTACTTC. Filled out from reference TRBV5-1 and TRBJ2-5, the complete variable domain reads KAGVTQTPRYLIKTRGQQVTLSCSPISGHRSVSWYQQTPGQGLQFLFEYFSETQRNKGNFPGRFSGRQFSNSRSEMNVSTLELGDSALYLCASSWAGGEETQYFGPGTRLLVL.

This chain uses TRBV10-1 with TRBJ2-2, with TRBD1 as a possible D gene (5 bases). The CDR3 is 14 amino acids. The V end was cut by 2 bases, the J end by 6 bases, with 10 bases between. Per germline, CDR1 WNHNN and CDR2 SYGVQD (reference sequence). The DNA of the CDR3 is TGCGCCAGCAGTGAGGGACAACCCGCCGGGGAGCTGTTTTTT. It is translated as CASSEGQPAGELFF.

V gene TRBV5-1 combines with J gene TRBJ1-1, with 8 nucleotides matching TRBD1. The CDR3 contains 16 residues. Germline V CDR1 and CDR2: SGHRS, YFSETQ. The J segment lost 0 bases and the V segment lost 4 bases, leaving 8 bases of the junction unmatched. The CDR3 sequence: CASSNRDRTLNTEAFF. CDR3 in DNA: TGCGCCAGCAGCAACCGGGACAGGACCCTGAACACTGAAGCTTTCTTT.

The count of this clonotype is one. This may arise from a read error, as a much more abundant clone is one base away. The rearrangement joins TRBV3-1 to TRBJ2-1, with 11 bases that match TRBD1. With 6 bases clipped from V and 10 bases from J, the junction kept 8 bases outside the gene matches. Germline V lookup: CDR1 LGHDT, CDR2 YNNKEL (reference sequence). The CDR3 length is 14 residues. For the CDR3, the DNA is TGTGCCAGCAGGCTACGGACAGGGGGCGGCGAGCAGTTCTTC. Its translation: CASRLRTGGGEQFF.

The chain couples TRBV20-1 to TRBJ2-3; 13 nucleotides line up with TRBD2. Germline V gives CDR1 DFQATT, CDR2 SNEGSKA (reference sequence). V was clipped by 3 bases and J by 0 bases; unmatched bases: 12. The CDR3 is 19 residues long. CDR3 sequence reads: CSARGGLAGAILSTDTQYF. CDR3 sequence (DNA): TGCAGTGCTAGGGGAGGACTAGCGGGAGCGATCTTAAGCACAGATACGCAGTATTTT.

CDR3: CASSSETTFTEAFF. The CDR3 DNA follows: TGTGCCAGCAGCTCCGAAACGACCTTCACTGAAGCTTTCTTT. The rearrangement joins TRBV7-9 to TRBJ1-1; D not resolved. Germline CDR1 is SEHNR and CDR2 is FQNEAQ (reference sequence). The CDR3 covers 14 residues. Deletions cut 4 bases from V and 4 bases from J, with 13 bases between.

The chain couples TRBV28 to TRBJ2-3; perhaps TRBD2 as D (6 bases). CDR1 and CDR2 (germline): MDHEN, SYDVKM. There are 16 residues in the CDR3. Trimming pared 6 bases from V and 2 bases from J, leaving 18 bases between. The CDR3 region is CASSPAAGRVTDTQYF. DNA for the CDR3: TGTGCCAGCAGCCCCGCCGCGGGACGGGTCACAGATACGCAGTATTTT. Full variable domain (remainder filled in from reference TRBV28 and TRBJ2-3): DVKVTQSSRYLVKRTGEKVFLECVQDMDHENMFWYRQDPGLGLRLIYFSYDVKMKEKGDIPEGYSVSREKKERFSLILESASTNQTSMYLCASSPAAGRVTDTQYFGPGTRLTVL.

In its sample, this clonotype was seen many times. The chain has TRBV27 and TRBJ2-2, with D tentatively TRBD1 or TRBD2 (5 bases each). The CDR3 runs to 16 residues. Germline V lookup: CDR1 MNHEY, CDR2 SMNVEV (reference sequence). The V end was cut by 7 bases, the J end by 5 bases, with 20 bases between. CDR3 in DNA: TGTGCCAGCACCCTTAAGGGAGCTTGGGGGACCGGGGAGCTGTTTTTT. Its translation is CASTLKGAWGTGELFF.

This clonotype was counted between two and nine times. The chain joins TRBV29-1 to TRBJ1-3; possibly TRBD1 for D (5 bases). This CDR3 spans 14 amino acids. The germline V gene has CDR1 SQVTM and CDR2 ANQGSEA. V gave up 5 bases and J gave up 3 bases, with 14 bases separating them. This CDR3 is CSVKGDVGGNTIYF. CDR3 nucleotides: TGCAGCGTTAAAGGGGACGTGGGTGGAAACACCATATATTTT.

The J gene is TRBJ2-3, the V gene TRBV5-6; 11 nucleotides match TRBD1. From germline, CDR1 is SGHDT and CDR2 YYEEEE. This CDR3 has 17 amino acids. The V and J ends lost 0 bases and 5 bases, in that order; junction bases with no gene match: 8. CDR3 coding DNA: TGTGCCAGCAGCTTGGAATTCGAGGACAGGGGGCGAGATACGCAGTATTTT. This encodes CASSLEFEDRGRDTQYF. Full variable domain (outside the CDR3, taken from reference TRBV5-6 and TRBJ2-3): DAGVTQSPTHLIKTRGQQVTLRCSPKSGHDTVSWYQQALGQGPQFIFQYYEEEERQRGNFPDRFSGHQFPNYSSELNVNALLLGDSALYLCASSLEFEDRGRDTQYFGPGTRLTVL.

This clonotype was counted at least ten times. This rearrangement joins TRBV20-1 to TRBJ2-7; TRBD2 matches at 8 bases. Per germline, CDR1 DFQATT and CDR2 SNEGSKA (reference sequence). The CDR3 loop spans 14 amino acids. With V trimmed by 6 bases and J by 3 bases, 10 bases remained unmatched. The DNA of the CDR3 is TGCAGTGCACCCGCATCGCGGGAGGTCTACGAGCAGTACTTC. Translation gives CSAPASREVYEQYF.

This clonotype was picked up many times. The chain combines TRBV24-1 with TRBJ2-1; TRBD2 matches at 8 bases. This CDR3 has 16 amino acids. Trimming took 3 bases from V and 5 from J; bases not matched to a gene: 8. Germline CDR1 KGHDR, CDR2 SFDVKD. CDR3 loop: CATSDTESGSNNEQFF. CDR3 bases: TGTGCCACCAGTGATACAGAGAGCGGGAGTAACAATGAGCAGTTCTTC.

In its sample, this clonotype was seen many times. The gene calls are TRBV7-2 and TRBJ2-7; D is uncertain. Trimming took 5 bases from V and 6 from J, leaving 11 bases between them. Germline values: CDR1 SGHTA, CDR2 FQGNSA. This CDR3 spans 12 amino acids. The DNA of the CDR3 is TGTGCCAGCAGCCAGACATACGTCGAGCAGTACTTC. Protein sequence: CASSQTYVEQYF.

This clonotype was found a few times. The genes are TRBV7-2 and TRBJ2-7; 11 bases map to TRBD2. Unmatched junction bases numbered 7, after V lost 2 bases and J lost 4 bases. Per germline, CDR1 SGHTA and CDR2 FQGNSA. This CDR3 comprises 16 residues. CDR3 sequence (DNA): TGTGCCAGCAGCTTATCGGTAGCGGGAGGGGGGTACGAGCAGTACTTC. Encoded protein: CASSLSVAGGGYEQYF.

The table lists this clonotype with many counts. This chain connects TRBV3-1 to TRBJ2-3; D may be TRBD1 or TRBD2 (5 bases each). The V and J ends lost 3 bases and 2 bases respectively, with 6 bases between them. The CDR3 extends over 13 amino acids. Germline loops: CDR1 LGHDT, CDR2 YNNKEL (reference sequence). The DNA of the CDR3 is TGTGCCAGCAGCCAGGGGGTCACAGATACGCAGTATTTT. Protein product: CASSQGVTDTQYF.

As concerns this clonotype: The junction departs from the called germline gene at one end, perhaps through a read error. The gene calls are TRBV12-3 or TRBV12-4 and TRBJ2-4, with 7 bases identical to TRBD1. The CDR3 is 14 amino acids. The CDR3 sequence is CASSFSGTENIRYF. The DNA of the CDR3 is TGTGCCAGCAGTTTCTCCGGGACAGAAAACATTCGGTACTTC.

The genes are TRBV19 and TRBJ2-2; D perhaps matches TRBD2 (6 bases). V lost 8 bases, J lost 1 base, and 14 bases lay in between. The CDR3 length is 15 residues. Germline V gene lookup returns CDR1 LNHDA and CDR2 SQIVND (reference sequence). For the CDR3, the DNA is TGTGCCAGTCGGATACGGGGGAGGAACACCGGGGAGCTGTTTTTT. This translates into CASRIRGRNTGELFF.

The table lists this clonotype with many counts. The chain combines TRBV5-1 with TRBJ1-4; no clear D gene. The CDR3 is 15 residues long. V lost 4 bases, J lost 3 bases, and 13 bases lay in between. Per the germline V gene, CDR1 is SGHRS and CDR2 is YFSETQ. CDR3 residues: CASSASGFANEKLFF. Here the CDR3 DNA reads TGCGCCAGCAGCGCGTCGGGTTTCGCTAATGAAAAACTGTTTTTT.

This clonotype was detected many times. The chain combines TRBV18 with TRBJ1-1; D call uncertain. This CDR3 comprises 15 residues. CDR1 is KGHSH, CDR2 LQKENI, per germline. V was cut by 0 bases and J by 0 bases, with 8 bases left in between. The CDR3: CASSPPTDMNTEAFF. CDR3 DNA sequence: TGTGCCAGCTCACCACCCACGGATATGAACACTGAAGCTTTCTTT.